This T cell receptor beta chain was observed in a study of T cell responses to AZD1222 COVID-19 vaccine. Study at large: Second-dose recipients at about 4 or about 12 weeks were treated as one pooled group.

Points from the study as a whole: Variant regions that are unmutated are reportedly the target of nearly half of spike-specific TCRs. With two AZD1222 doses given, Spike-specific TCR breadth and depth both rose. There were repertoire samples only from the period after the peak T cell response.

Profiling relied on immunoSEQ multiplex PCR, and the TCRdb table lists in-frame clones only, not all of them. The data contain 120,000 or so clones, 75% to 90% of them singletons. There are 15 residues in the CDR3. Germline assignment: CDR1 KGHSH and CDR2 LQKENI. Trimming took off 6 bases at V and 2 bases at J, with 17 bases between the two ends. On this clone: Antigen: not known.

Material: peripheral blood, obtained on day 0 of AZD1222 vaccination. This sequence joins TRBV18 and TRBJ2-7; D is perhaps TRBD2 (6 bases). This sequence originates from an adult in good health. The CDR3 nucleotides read TGTGCCAGCTCCCTCCCGGAACGGGGGACCTACGAGCAGTACTTC. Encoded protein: CASSLPERGTYEQYF.